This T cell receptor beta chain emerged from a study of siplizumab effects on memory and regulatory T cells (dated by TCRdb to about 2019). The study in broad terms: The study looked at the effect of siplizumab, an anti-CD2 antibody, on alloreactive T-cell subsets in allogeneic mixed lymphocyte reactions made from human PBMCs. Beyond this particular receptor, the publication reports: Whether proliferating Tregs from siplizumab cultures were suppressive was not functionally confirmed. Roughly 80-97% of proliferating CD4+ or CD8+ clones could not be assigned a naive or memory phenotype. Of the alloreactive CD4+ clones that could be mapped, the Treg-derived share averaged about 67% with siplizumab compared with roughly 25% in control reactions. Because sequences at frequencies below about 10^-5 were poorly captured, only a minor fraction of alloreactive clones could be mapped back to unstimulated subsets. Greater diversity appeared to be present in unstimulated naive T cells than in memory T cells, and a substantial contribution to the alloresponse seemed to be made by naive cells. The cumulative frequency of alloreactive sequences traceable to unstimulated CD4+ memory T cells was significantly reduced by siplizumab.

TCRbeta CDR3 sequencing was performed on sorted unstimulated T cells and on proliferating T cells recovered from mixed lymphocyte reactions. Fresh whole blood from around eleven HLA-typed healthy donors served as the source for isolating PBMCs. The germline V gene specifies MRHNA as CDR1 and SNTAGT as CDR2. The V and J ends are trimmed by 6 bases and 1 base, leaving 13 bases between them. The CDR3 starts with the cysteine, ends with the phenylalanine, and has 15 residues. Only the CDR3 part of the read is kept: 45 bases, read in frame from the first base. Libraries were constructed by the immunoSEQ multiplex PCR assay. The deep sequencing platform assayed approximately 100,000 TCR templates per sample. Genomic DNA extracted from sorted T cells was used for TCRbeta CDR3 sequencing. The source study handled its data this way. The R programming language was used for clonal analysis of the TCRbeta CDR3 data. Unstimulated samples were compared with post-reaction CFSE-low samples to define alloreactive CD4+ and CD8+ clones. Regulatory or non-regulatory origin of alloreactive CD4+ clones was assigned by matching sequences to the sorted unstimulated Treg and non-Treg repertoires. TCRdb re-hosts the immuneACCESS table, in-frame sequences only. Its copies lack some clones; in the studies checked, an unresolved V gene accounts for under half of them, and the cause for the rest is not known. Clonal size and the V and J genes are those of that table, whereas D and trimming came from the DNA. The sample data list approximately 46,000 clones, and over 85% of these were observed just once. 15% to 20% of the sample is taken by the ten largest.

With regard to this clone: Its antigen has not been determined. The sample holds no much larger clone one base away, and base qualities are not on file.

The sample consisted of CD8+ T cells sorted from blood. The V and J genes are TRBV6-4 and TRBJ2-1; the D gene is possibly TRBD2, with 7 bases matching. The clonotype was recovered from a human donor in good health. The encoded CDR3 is CASSPRGGSYNEQFF. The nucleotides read TGTGCCAGCAGCCCGAGGGGGGGTTCCTACAATGAGCAGTTCTTC.